These 25 T cell receptor beta chains originate from one sample sequenced in a study of Graves' ophthalmopathy and Graves' hyperthyroidism. Scientists amplified the TCR beta CDR3 regions from RNA transcripts. First-round RT-PCR employed HTBI primers, with a second-round multiplex PCR after it. TCRdb fed the multiplex PCR reads into MiXCR, producing one record per CDR3 protein. The repertoire includes 600,000 to 950,000 distinct CDR3 sequences, approximately 40% of them detected once, and approximately 43% sits in the top ten. The sequencing input was peripheral blood. These receptors originate from an adult man with Graves' ophthalmopathy.

Notes on this clonotype: This may be a read error: a much more frequent sequence differs by one nucleotide. The chain recombines TRBV7-9 with TRBJ1-5; D is undetermined. CDR3 length: 13 amino acids. Germline V gives CDR1 SEHNR, CDR2 FQNEAQ (reference sequence). Trimming took 7 bases from V and 5 from J, leaving 12 bases between them. CDR3 amino acids: CASKLIVDQPQHF. The DNA for the CDR3 is TGTGCCAGCAAATTAATAGTGGATCAGCCCCAGCATTTT. Full variable domain (remainder filled in from reference TRBV7-9 and TRBJ1-5): DTGVSQNPRHKITKRGQNVTFRCDPISEHNRLYWYRQTLGQGPEFLTYFQNEAQLEKSRLLSDRFSAERPKGSFSTLEIQRTEQGDSAMYLCASKLIVDQPQHFGDGTRLSIL.

The rearrangement links TRBV20-1 to TRBJ2-2, with no clear D. V was pared by 3 bases and J by 4 bases, with 9 bases between. The germline gives CDR1 DFQATT, CDR2 SNEGSKA (reference sequence). The CDR3 is 13 amino acids. The CDR3: CSARWPPTGELFF. CDR3 DNA: TGCAGTGCTAGGTGGCCGCCCACCGGGGAGCTGTTTTTT.

The chain joins TRBV19 to TRBJ1-2; 7 positions agree with TRBD1. The CDR3 is made up of 15 amino acids. After removal of 4 bases from V and 4 bases from J, the junction contained 9 bases not matched to a gene. The germline V gene has CDR1 LNHDA and CDR2 SQIVND (reference sequence). The DNA of the CDR3 is TGTGCCAGTAGTACTCCACAGGGGTCGGGCTATGGCTACACCTTC. Its translation is CASSTPQGSGYGYTF.

The chain joins TRBV6-6 to TRBJ1-4, with D possibly being TRBD1 (5 bases). Germline values: CDR1 MNHNY, CDR2 SVGAGI (reference sequence). V was trimmed by 8 bases and J by 0 bases, leaving 13 bases between them. The length of the CDR3 is 15 residues. CDR3 in DNA: TGTGCCAGCCGAGAGCAGGGATCAACTAATGAAAAACTGTTTTTT. It translates to CASREQGSTNEKLFF.

V and J are TRBV2 and TRBJ2-5; no clear D. Germline V gene lookup returns CDR1 SNHLY and CDR2 FYNNEI. The length of the CDR3 is 13 residues. V lost 3 bases, J lost 2 bases, and 7 bases lay in between. CDR3 sequence: CASSDRAQETQYF. DNA of the CDR3: TGTGCCAGCAGTGATCGGGCGCAAGAGACCCAGTACTTC.

The chain joins TRBV11-2 to TRBJ2-5; 8 bases align to TRBD2. Germline V gives CDR1 SGHAT, CDR2 FQNNGV. The CDR3 runs 15 residues. V shed 5 bases and J 4 bases; nucleotides not matched to a gene: 9. CDR3: CASSLYRTSIETQYF. The CDR3 DNA reads as TGTGCCAGCAGCCTATACAGGACTAGCATAGAGACCCAGTACTTC.

This clonotype was seen a few times. The rearrangement uses TRBV9 and TRBJ1-1; D call uncertain. The CDR3 has 12 amino acids. Between the trimmed V and J ends, which lost 5 bases and 8 bases, there was a span of 13 bases. In germline, CDR1 is SGDLS, CDR2 YYNGEE. This CDR3 reads CASRDPGLEAFF. The CDR3 DNA reads as TGTGCCAGCAGGGACCCGGGGTTGGAAGCTTTCTTT.

V is TRBV19 and J is TRBJ1-1; TRBD1 might be the D (5 bases). CDR1 and CDR2 from the germline V gene are LNHDA and SQIVND (reference sequence). This CDR3 spans 16 amino acids. Trimming removed 5 bases from V and 0 bases from J, with 16 bases in between. The chain's CDR3 is CASSPQGARVNTEAFF. The DNA of the CDR3 is TGTGCCAGTAGTCCCCAGGGCGCGAGAGTGAACACTGAAGCTTTCTTT.

CDR3 in DNA: TGTGCCAGCAGTGGGCTAGCGGGGACAGATACGCAGTATTTT. This encodes CASSGLAGTDTQYF. The chain uses TRBV9 and TRBJ2-3; 9 bases agree with TRBD2. The CDR3 is made up of 14 amino acids. V was pared by 5 bases and J by 3 bases, with 4 bases of the junction left unmatched. Germline CDR1 is SGDLS and CDR2 is YYNGEE.

The V gene is TRBV11-1, the J gene TRBJ1-6; a weak D match, TRBD1 (5 bases). Germline values: CDR1 SGHAT, CDR2 FQDESV (reference sequence). This CDR3 is built from 18 residues. Trimming pared 6 bases from V and 2 bases from J, leaving 20 bases between. In DNA, the CDR3 is TGTGCCAGCAGTTACTCCGGGACCTGGATGCCCTATAATTCACCCCTCCACTTT. Translating gives CASSYSGTWMPYNSPLHF.

The chain combines TRBV15 with TRBJ1-2, with 8 bases aligning to TRBD1. Germline V lookup: CDR1 LNHNV, CDR2 YYDKDF (reference sequence). The CDR3 length is 13 residues. The trim removed 3 bases at V and 8 bases at J, leaving 5 bases unmatched. The CDR3 sequence is CATSRTGVNGYTF. In DNA, the CDR3 is TGTGCCACCAGCAGGACAGGGGTCAACGGCTACACCTTC.

The J gene is TRBJ1-1, the V gene TRBV19; D gene uncertain. Germline assignment: CDR1 LNHDA and CDR2 SQIVND (reference sequence). The CDR3 length is 18 residues. The V and J ends lost 9 bases and 1 base respectively, with 27 bases between them. This CDR3 is CASHPSFLRGLSNTEAFF. The DNA of the CDR3 is TGTGCCAGCCACCCTTCTTTTCTTCGGGGTTTGTCGAACACTGAAGCTTTCTTT.

The gene calls are TRBV25-1 and TRBJ2-7, with D tentatively TRBD1 (5 bases). This CDR3 is built from 13 residues. Germline loops: CDR1 MGHDK, CDR2 SYGVNS. The V gene lost 4 bases and the J gene lost 7 bases, with 14 bases spanning the gap. CDR3 region: CASSVAGRKEQYF. The CDR3 nucleotides are TGTGCCAGCAGTGTGGCAGGGCGGAAAGAGCAGTACTTC.

This clonotype was detected ten times or more. V and J are TRBV19 and TRBJ1-1; D is uncertain. Trimming took off 7 bases at V and 0 bases at J, with 12 bases between the two ends. This CDR3 is built from 14 residues. Germline V gives CDR1 LNHDA, CDR2 SQIVND (reference sequence). The CDR3 DNA follows: TGTGCCAGTAACACTGGATTCATGAACACTGAAGCTTTCTTT. This sequence encodes CASNTGFMNTEAFF.

This clonotype was recorded at least ten times. The chain uses TRBV7-2 and TRBJ2-7; unclear D gene. Germline CDR1 SGHTA, CDR2 FQGNSA. The CDR3 extends over 14 amino acids. The V and J ends lost 5 bases and 2 bases respectively, with 13 bases between them. The chain's CDR3 is CASSPSKYPYEQYF. CDR3 in DNA: TGTGCCAGCAGCCCATCCAAATATCCCTACGAGCAGTACTTC.

The chain couples TRBV2 to TRBJ2-5, with 8 bases lining up with TRBD2. The junction had 10 bases not matched to a gene; V was cut back by 8 bases and J by 2 bases. The CDR3 totals 15 residues. CDR1 and CDR2 (germline): SNHLY, FYNNEI. CDR3 coding DNA: TGTGCCAGCGCCCCCGGACTAGCCCCGCAAGAGACCCAGTACTTC. It is translated as CASAPGLAPQETQYF.

V gene TRBV4-1 combines with J gene TRBJ2-5; D may be TRBD2 (6 bases). CDR3 length: 17 amino acids. Trimming shortened V by 0 bases and J by 4 bases, and 18 bases separated the two germline ends. Germline V gives CDR1 MGHRA, CDR2 YSYEKL. The CDR3 nucleotides are TGCGCCAGCAGCCAAGAATCTGTGGGAGGCCCTGGAGAGACCCAGTACTTC. It yields the protein CASSQESVGGPGETQYF.

The genes are TRBV12-3 or TRBV12-4 and TRBJ1-1; D uncertain. The CDR3 totals 14 residues. V was trimmed by 0 bases and J by 4 bases, leaving 9 bases between them. The CDR3 protein is CASSLAAMGTEAFF. The CDR3, as DNA: TGTGCCAGCAGTTTAGCGGCAATGGGCACTGAAGCTTTCTTT.

The V call is TRBV25-1, the J call TRBJ1-2; no reliable D call. V lost 9 bases, J lost 4 bases, and 21 bases lay in between. The V gene's germline CDR1 is MGHDK and CDR2 SYGVNS. The CDR3 has 15 amino acids. The CDR3 DNA is TGTGCCAGTAGTATTTTGGGCGCTGAGGGCTATGGCTACACCTTC. This gives the protein CASSILGAEGYGYTF.

This clonotype occurred many times. The J gene is TRBJ1-2, the V gene TRBV25-1; no clear D gene. CDR1 MGHDK and CDR2 SYGVNS come from the germline V gene. The CDR3 spans 13 residues. V lost 3 bases and J 3 bases, leaving 8 bases between the germline ends. DNA of the CDR3: TGTGCCAGCAGTGACTGGGCTTACTATGGCTACACCTTC. Protein product: CASSDWAYYGYTF.

This clonotype showed up just a few times. This chain joins TRBV6-2 or TRBV6-3 and TRBJ2-5; 12 nucleotides agree with TRBD2. CDR3 length equals 16 residues. Germline V gives CDR1 MNHEY, CDR2 SVGEGT. The V gene end was trimmed by 6 bases and the J gene end by 5 bases; junction bases not matched to a gene: 10. The CDR3 sequence is CASRLPSGGARETQYF. CDR3 DNA: TGTGCCAGCAGACTCCCTAGCGGGGGGGCCCGTGAGACCCAGTACTTC.

V and J are TRBV6-6 and TRBJ1-2; D may be TRBD1 (5 bases). V gave up 5 bases and J gave up 4 bases, with 14 bases separating them. Germline values: CDR1 MNHNY, CDR2 SVGAGI (reference sequence). CDR3 length: 14 amino acids. CDR3 residues: CASSPSRGRYGYTF. The CDR3 coding sequence is TGTGCCAGCAGTCCATCCCGGGGACGCTATGGCTACACCTTC.

This chain joins TRBV7-9 and TRBJ1-3; D uncertain. The CDR3 is made up of 15 amino acids. Germline V gives CDR1 SEHNR, CDR2 FQNEAQ (reference sequence). The V gene lost 3 bases and the J gene lost 0 bases, with 9 bases spanning the gap. CDR3 nucleotide sequence: TGTGCCAGCAGCTTGTCCCCGAGCTCTGGAAACACCATATATTTT. It translates to CASSLSPSSGNTIYF.

This rearrangement joins TRBV10-3 to TRBJ1-6; 7 nucleotides match TRBD1. Germline loops: CDR1 ENHRY, CDR2 SYGVKD. This CDR3 comprises 13 residues. V was pared by 10 bases and J by 7 bases, with 7 bases of the junction left unmatched. Here the CDR3 reads CASRQGGNSPLHF. In nucleotides, the CDR3 is TGTGCCAGCAGACAGGGTGGGAATTCACCCCTCCACTTT.

There are many counts of this clonotype. V usage is TRBV29-1 and J usage is TRBJ1-1; no firm D call. CDR3 length: 15 residues. Germline values: CDR1 SQVTM, CDR2 ANQGSEA. Between the trimmed V and J ends, which lost 0 bases and 6 bases, there was a span of 17 bases. The chain's CDR3 is CSVEDLGRYLAEAFF. CDR3 coding DNA: TGCAGCGTTGAAGATCTTGGCAGGTATTTAGCTGAAGCTTTCTTT. Filled out from reference TRBV29-1 and TRBJ1-1, the complete variable domain reads SAVISQKPSRDICQRGTSLTIQCQVDSQVTMMFWYRQQPGQSLTLIATANQGSEATYESGFVIDKFPISRPNLTFSTLTVSNMSPEDSSIYLCSVEDLGRYLAEAFFGQGTRLTVV.